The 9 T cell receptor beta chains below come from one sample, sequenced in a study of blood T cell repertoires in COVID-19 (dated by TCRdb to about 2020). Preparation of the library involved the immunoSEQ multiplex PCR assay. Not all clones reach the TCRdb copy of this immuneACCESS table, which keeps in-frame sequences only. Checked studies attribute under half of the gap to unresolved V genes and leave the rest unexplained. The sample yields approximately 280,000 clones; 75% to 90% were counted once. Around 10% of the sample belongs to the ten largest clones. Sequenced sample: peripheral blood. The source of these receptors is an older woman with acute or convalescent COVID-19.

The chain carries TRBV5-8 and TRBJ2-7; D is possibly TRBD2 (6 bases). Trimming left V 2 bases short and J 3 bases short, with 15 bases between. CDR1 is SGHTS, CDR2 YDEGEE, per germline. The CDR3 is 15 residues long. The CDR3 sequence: CASSFRSSAVYEQYF. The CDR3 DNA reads TGTGCCAGCAGCTTCCGGTCTAGCGCGGTCTACGAGCAGTACTTC.

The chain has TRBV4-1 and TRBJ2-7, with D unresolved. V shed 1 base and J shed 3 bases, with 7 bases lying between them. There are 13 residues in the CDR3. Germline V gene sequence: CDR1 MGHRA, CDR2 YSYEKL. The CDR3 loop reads CASSQALFYEQYF. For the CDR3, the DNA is TGCGCCAGCAGCCAAGCTTTGTTCTACGAGCAGTACTTC.

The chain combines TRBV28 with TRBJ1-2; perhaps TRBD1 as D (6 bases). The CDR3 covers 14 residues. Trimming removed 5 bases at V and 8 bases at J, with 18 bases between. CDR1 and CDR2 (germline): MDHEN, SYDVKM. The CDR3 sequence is CASSLPTRGGGYTF. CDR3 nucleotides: TGTGCCAGCAGTCTACCGACCAGGGGAGGGGGCTACACCTTC.

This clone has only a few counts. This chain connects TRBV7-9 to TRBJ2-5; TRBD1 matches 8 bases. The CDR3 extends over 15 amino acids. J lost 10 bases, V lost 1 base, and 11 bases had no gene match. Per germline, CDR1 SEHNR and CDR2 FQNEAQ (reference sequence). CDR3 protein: CASSLVRDRFVVQYF. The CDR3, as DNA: TGTGCCAGCAGCTTAGTCCGGGACAGGTTCGTGGTCCAGTACTTC.

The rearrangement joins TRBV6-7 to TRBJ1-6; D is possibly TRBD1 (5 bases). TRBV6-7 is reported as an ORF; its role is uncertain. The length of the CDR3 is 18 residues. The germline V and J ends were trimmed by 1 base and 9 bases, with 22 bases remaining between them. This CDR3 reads CASSYYSIGLQTGSPLHF. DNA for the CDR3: TGTGCCAGCAGTTACTACAGCATCGGGCTCCAAACAGGTTCACCCCTCCACTTT.

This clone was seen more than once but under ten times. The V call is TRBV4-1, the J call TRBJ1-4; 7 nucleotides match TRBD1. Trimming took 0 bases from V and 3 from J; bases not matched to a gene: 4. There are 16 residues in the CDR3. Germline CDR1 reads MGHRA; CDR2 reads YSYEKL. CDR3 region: CASSQDPGQPNEKLFF. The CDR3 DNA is TGCGCCAGCAGCCAAGATCCGGGACAGCCTAATGAAAAACTGTTTTTT.

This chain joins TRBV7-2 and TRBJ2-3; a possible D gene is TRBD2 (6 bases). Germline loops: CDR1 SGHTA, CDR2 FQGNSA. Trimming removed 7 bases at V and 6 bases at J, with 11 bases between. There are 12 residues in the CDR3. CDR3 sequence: CASTGVGDTQYF. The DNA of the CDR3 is TGTGCCAGCACGGGGGTCGGGGATACGCAGTATTTT.

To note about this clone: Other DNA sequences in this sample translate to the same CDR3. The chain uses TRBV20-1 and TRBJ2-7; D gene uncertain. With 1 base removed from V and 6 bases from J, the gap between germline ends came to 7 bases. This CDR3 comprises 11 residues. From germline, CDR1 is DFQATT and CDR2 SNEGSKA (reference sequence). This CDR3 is CSARGSGEQYF. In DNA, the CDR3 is TGCAGTGCTAGAGGGAGTGGCGAGCAGTACTTC.

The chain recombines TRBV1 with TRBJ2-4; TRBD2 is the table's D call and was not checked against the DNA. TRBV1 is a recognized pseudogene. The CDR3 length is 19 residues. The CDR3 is CTSSPTGLAGGLAKNIQYF. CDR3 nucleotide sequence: TGCACCAGCAGCCCCACGGGACTAGCGGGGGGACTAGCCAAAAACATTCAGTACTTC.